The 22 T cell receptor beta chains in this list originate from one sample, sequenced in a study of T cells after yellow fever vaccination. MiXCR was run by TCRdb on the 5' RACE reads, yielding one entry per CDR3 protein. Among about 340,000 distinct CDR3 sequences listed, approximately 4% were seen once. The source was PBMCs, collected 5 days after the yellow fever booster vaccination. The receptors originated from a man aged 18 to 29 who received the YFV17D yellow fever vaccine.

J is TRBJ1-2 and V is TRBV7-2; D may be TRBD1 (6 bases). V lost 3 bases to trimming and J lost 0 bases, with 20 bases between them. Germline CDR1 is SGHTA and CDR2 is FQGNSA. The CDR3 has 18 amino acids. The CDR3 nucleotides are TGTGCCAGCAGCTTGCCCGTGGGGGGCGATAATCCTAACTATGGCTACACCTTC. The encoded protein is CASSLPVGGDNPNYGYTF.

This chain connects TRBV5-4 to TRBJ2-3; 8 bases are shared with TRBD2. V lost 3 bases, J lost 0 bases, and 6 bases stayed unmatched. This CDR3 is built from 16 residues. Looked up from germline, CDR1 is SGHNT and CDR2 is YYREEE (reference sequence). CDR3 bases: TGTGCCAGCAGCTCTAATAGCGGGACTAGCACAGATACGCAGTATTTT. Its translation is CASSSNSGTSTDTQYF.

This clonotype was seen repeatedly, ten times or more. Germline is not matched at one junction end, which may reflect a read error. The chain is built from TRBV5-1 and TRBJ1-1, with D perhaps TRBD1 (6 bases). The CDR3 covers 13 residues. Germline CDR1 SGHRS, CDR2 YFSETQ. CDR3 coding DNA: TGTGCCAGCAGTTTAGGGGGTGCAACTGAAGCTTTCTTT. Translating it yields CASSLGGATEAFF.

The genes are TRBV2 and TRBJ2-5; D ambiguous. V was clipped by 3 bases and J by 4 bases, with 15 bases between them. The CDR3 runs 15 residues. Germline assignment: CDR1 SNHLY and CDR2 FYNNEI. The CDR3 nucleotides read TGTGCCAGCAGTGAGGCCGGGTCGTCCCGAGAGACCCAGTACTTC. Protein sequence: CASSEAGSSRETQYF.

A few counts support this clonotype. CDR3 DNA sequence: TGTGCCAGCAGTTTCTCCCCGGACTTGGCCCGCCATGAGCAGTTCTTC. This sequence encodes CASSFSPDLARHEQFF. The chain is built from TRBV12-3 or TRBV12-4 and TRBJ2-1, with D possibly TRBD2 on 5 matching bases. Trimming took 3 bases from V and 8 from J, leaving 20 bases between them. The CDR3 contains 16 residues.

V gene TRBV19 combines with J gene TRBJ1-5, with 9 bases identical to TRBD1. The ends lost 4 bases at V and 7 bases at J; junction bases unmatched: 5. Looked up from germline, CDR1 is LNHDA and CDR2 is SQIVND (reference sequence). This CDR3 is 14 amino acids long. CDR3 DNA sequence: TGTGCCAGTAGTACGGGACAGGGTGGACAGCCCCAGCATTTT. It specifies CASSTGQGGQPQHF.

This clonotype was counted at least ten times. The rearrangement joins TRBV7-2 to TRBJ1-5; 8 positions match TRBD1. Germline V lookup: CDR1 SGHTA, CDR2 FQGNSA. Trimming cost V 3 bases and J 6 bases; bases outside gene matches: 4. The CDR3 is made up of 14 amino acids. Here the CDR3 DNA reads TGTGCCAGCAGCTTGTCTACAGGGGGTCAGCCCCAGCATTTT. Protein: CASSLSTGGQPQHF.

This clonotype appeared a few times. J is TRBJ1-1 and V is TRBV21-1. TRBV21-1 is a pseudogene locus. This CDR3 contains 11 residues. Written as DNA, the CDR3 is TGTGCCAGCAAGGAAGGGACTGAAGCTTTCTTT. This gives the protein CASKEGTEAFF.

The chain uses TRBV30 and TRBJ2-3; 7 positions match TRBD2. The germline gives CDR1 GTSNPN, CDR2 SVGIG (reference sequence). V lost 5 bases, J lost 4 bases, and 6 bases stayed unmatched. This CDR3 contains 13 residues. CDR3 coding DNA: TGTGCCTGGCTTGGGGGGGAAGCAGATACGCAGTATTTT. Its protein product is CAWLGGEADTQYF.

J is TRBJ1-2 and V is TRBV27; 7 nucleotides line up with TRBD1. Germline loops: CDR1 MNHEY, CDR2 SMNVEV (reference sequence). V lost 2 bases and J lost 0; bases outside the gene matches: 3. The CDR3 length is 15 residues. The CDR3 sequence is CASSLRGGSNYGYTF. CDR3 DNA sequence: TGTGCCAGCAGTTTAAGAGGGGGCTCTAACTATGGCTACACCTTC.

This clonotype has only a few counts. The V call is TRBV5-5, the J call TRBJ1-4; TRBD1 might be the D (5 bases). The V end lost 2 bases, the J end lost 4 bases, and 9 bases lay between the germline ends. The CDR3 runs to 14 residues. Germline V gives CDR1 SGHKS, CDR2 YYEKEE (reference sequence). The DNA of the CDR3 is TGTGCCAGCAGCTTTATCGGGGGTAATGAAAAACTGTTTTTT. Translation: CASSFIGGNEKLFF. The full variable domain, rest sourced from reference TRBV5-5 and TRBJ1-4, is DAGVTQSPTHLIKTRGQQVTLRCSPISGHKSVSWYQQVLGQGPQFIFQYYEKEERGRGNFPDRFSARQFPNYSSELNVNALLLGDSALYLCASSFIGGNEKLFFGSGTQLSVL.

The J gene is TRBJ2-7, the V gene TRBV10-3; D may be TRBD1 (6 bases). V lost 3 bases, J lost 2 bases, and 11 bases lay in between. Germline-derived CDR1 and CDR2 are ENHRY and SYGVKD. The CDR3 contains 14 residues. The CDR3 DNA reads as TGTGCCATCAGTGACCAGGGGTCCACCTACGAGCAGTACTTC. This encodes CAISDQGSTYEQYF.

This clonotype was observed a few times. The genes are TRBV4-1 and TRBJ2-7; possibly TRBD2 for D (5 bases). The CDR3 runs 16 residues. Germline lookup yields CDR1 MGHRA and CDR2 YSYEKL. V gave up 0 bases and J gave up 0 bases, with 12 bases separating them. The CDR3 loop reads CASSQERGRSSYEQYF. The CDR3 coding sequence is TGCGCCAGCAGCCAAGAGAGAGGGCGCAGCTCCTACGAGCAGTACTTC.

The chain is built from TRBV5-1 and TRBJ2-7, with 8 bases that match TRBD1. Germline CDR1 is SGHRS and CDR2 is YFSETQ. The CDR3 is made up of 12 amino acids. J was trimmed by 6 bases and V by 2 bases; bases with no gene match: 1. CDR3 sequence reads: CASSFGQGEQYF. The CDR3 DNA sequence: TGCGCCAGCAGCTTCGGACAGGGCGAGCAGTACTTC.

The chain recombines TRBV14 with TRBJ2-1, with 7 positions matching TRBD1. The ends lost 5 bases at V and 7 bases at J; junction bases unmatched: 5. The CDR3 loop spans 13 amino acids. Germline V gives CDR1 SGHDN, CDR2 FVKESK. The DNA of the CDR3 is TGTGCCAGCAGCTCTTTGACAGGGAATGAGCAGTTCTTC. Amino acid sequence: CASSSLTGNEQFF.

The chain couples TRBV7-6 to TRBJ2-2; tentatively, D is TRBD1 (5 bases). The CDR3 is 17 residues long. Germline CDR1 and CDR2: SGHVS and FNYEAQ. V gave up 3 bases and J gave up 6 bases, with 20 bases separating them. CDR3 sequence reads: CASSLGQGVLYAGELFF. CDR3 sequence (DNA): TGTGCCAGCAGCTTGGGCCAGGGTGTTCTTTACGCCGGGGAGCTGTTTTTT.

The chain combines TRBV27 with TRBJ1-2, with TRBD1 matching 9 bases. V lost 2 bases, J lost 4 bases, and 8 bases stayed unmatched. CDR3 length: 16 amino acids. Germline-derived CDR1 and CDR2 are MNHEY and SMNVEV (reference sequence). In DNA, the CDR3 is TGTGCCAGCAGTTTAAACGGACAGGGGCGAATCTATGGCTACACCTTC. As protein: CASSLNGQGRIYGYTF.

This clonotype occurred many times. The rearrangement joins TRBV10-2 to TRBJ2-3; D ambiguous. V dropped 11 bases and J dropped 0 bases, with 21 bases sitting between them. Germline V lookup: CDR1 WSHSY, CDR2 SAAADI. This CDR3 is built from 16 residues. The CDR3 DNA follows: TGCGCCTCCCGGCGGCTGGCACCAGATAGCACAGATACGCAGTATTTT. Amino acids: CASRRLAPDSTDTQYF.

This clonotype was observed many times. The gene calls are TRBV7-2 and TRBJ1-2; perhaps TRBD1 as D (5 bases). V was pared by 0 bases and J by 6 bases, with 14 bases between. The CDR3 is 15 residues long. Germline V gene sequence: CDR1 SGHTA, CDR2 FQGNSA. The chain's CDR3 is CASSLAFRGEDGYTF. The CDR3 DNA reads as TGTGCCAGCAGCTTAGCGTTCCGGGGCGAGGATGGCTACACCTTC.

This clonotype showed up many times. The chain links TRBV11-2 to TRBJ2-3; no clear D gene. This CDR3 has 15 amino acids. V lost 1 base, J lost 2 bases, and 10 bases lay in between. The germline V gene has CDR1 SGHAT and CDR2 FQNNGV. CDR3 sequence: CASSLALGNTDTQYF. DNA for the CDR3: TGTGCCAGCAGCTTAGCCCTGGGCAACACAGATACGCAGTATTTT. The full variable domain, completed using reference TRBV11-2 and TRBJ2-3, is EAGVAQSPRYKIIEKRQSVAFWCNPISGHATLYWYQQILGQGPKLLIQFQNNGVVDDSQLPKDRFSAERLKGVDSTLKIQPAKLEDSAVYLCASSLALGNTDTQYFGPGTRLTVL.

There are many counts of this clonotype. The chain employs TRBV6-6 and TRBJ2-5; a weak D match, TRBD2 (6 bases). CDR1 and CDR2 (germline): MNHNY, SVGAGI (reference sequence). The CDR3 sequence is 15 residues long. V lost 2 bases, J lost 5 bases, and 15 bases lay in between. The CDR3 protein is CASSYPTSSSETQYF. DNA of the CDR3: TGTGCCAGCAGTTACCCGACTAGTAGTTCGGAGACCCAGTACTTC.

V usage is TRBV20-1 and J usage is TRBJ2-3; 9 positions agree with TRBD2. The germline V gene encodes CDR1 DFQATT and CDR2 SNEGSKA (reference sequence). This CDR3 contains 15 residues. Trimming removed 2 bases from V and 3 bases from J; junction bases left unmatched: 6. The CDR3, as DNA: TGCAGTGCTAGAACGCCTAGCGGGGAAACAGATACGCAGTATTTT. Its translation is CSARTPSGETDTQYF.